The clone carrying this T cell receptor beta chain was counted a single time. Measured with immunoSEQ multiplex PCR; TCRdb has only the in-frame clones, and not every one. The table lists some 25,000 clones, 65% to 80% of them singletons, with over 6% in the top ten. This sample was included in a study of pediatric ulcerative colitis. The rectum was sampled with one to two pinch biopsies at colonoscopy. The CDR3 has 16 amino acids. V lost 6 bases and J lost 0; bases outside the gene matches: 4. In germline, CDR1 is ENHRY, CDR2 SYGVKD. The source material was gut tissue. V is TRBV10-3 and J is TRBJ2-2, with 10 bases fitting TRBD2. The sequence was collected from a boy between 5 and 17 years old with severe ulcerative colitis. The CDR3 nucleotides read TGTGCCATCAGCATAGCGGGAGGTCCGAACACCGGGGAGCTGTTTTTT. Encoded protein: CAISIAGGPNTGELFF.